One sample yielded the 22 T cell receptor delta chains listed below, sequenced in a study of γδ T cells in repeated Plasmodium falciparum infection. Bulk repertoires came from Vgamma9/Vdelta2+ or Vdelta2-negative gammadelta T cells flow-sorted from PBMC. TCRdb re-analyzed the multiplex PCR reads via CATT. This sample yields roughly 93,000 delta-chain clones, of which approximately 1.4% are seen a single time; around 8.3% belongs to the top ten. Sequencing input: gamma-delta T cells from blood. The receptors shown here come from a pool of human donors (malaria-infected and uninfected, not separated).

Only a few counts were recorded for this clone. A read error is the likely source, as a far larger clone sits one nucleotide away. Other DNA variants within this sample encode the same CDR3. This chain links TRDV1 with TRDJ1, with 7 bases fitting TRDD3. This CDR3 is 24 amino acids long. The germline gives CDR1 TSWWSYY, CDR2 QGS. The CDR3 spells CALGPTARRLSRLGSLSYTDKLIF. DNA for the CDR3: TGTGCTCTTGGGCCTACGGCCCGGCGCCTATCGCGACTGGGGTCCTTAAGCTACACCGATAAGCTCATCTTT.

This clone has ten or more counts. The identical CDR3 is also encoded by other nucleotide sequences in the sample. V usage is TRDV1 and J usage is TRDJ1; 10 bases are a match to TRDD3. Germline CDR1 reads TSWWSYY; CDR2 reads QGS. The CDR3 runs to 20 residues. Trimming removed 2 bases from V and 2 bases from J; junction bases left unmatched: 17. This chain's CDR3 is CALGEAALPKWGILTDKLIF. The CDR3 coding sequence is TGTGCTCTTGGGGAAGCTGCCCTACCCAAATGGGGGATACTTACCGATAAACTCATCTTT.

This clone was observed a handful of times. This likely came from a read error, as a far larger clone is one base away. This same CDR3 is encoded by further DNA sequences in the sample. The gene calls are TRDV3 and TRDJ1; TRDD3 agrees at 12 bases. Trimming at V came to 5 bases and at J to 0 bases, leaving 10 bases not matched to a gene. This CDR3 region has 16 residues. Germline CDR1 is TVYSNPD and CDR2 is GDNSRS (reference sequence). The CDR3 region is CARTWGIRRYTDKLIF. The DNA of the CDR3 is TGTGCCCGCACCTGGGGGATACGGAGGTACACCGATAAACTCATCTTT.

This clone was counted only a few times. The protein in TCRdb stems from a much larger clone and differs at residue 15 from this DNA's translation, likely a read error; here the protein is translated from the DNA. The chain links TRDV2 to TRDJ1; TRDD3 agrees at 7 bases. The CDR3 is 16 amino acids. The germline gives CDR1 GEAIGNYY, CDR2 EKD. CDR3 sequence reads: CACDGVLGQGTDKLTF. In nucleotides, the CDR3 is TGTGCCTGTGACGGCGTACTGGGGCAGGGCACCGATAAACTCACCTTT.

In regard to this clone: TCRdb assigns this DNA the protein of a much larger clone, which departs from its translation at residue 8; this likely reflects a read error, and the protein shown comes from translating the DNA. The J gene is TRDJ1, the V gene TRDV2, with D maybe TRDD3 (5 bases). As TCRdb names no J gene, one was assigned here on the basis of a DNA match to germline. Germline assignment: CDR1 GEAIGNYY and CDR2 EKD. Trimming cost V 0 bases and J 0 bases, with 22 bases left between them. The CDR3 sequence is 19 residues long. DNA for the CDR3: TGTGCCTGTGACACCGTAGGGCGGGGGGCACATTCTTACACCGATAAACTCATCTTT. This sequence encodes CACDTVGRGAHSYTDKLIF.

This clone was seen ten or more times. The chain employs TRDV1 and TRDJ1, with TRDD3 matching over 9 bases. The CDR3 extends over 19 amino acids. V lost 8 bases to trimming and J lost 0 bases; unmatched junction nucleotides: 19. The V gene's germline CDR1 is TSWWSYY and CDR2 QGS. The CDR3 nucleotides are TGTGCTCTTACCCCTTCCTCCGTACTGGGGGACCCCTACACCGATAAACTCATCTTT. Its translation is CALTPSSVLGDPYTDKLIF.

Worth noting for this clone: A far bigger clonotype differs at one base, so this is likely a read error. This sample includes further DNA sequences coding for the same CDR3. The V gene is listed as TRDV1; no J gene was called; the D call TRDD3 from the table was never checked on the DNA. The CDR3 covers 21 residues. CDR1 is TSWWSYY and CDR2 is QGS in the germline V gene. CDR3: CALGPFRPWGIPARYTDKLIF. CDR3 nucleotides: TGTGCTCTTGGGCCCTTCAGGCCCTGGGGGATACCCGCACGGTACACCGATAAGCTCATCTTT.

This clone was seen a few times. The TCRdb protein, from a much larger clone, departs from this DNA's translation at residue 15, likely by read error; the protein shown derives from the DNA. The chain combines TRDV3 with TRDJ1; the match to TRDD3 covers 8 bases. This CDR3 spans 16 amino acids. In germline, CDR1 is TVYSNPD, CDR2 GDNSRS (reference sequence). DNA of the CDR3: TGTGCCTTTTCGGCCCTACTGGGGGGTTACACCGATAAACTCACCTTT. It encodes CAFSALLGGYTDKLTF.

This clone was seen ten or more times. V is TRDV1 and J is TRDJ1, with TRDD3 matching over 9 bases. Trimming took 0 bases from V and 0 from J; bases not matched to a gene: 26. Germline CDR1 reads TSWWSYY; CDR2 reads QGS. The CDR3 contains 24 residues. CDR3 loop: CALGELEGLPLYWGTSPYTDKLIF. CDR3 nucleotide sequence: TGTGCTCTTGGGGAACTTGAAGGACTTCCTTTGTACTGGGGGACTTCACCGTACACCGATAAACTCATCTTT.

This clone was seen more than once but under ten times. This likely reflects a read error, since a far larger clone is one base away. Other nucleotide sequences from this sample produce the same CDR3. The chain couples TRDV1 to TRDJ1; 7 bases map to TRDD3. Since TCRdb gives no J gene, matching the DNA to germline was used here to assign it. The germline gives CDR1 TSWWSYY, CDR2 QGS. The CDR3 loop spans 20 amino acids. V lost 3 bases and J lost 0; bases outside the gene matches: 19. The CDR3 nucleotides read TGTGCTCTTGGGGAGTCTTCTCGGTACTGGGGTCCGCTGTACACCGATAAACTCATCTTT. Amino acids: CALGESSRYWGPLYTDKLIF.

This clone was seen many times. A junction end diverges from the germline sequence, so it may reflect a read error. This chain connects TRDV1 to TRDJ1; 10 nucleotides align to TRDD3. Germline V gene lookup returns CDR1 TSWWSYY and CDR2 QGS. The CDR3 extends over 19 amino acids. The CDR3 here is CALVELRSPLLGDPHKLIF. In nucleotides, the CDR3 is TGTGCTCTTGTGGAACTCAGGTCTCCCTTACTGGGGGATCCCCATAAACTCATCTTT.

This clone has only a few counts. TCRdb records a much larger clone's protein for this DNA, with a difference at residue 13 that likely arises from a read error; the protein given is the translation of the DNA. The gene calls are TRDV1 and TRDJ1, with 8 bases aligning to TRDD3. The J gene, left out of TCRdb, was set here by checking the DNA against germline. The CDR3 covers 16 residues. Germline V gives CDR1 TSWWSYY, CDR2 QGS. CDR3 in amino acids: CALDSYWGSYTDRLIF. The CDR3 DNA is TGTGCCCTGGACAGTTACTGGGGGTCCTACACCGATAGACTCATCTTT.

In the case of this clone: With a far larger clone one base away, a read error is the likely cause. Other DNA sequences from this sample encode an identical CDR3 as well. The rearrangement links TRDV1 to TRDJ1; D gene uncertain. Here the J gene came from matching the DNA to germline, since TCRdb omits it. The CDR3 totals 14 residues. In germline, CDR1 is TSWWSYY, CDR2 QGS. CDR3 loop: CALGDGTRSDKLIF. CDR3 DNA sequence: TGTGCTCTTGGGGATGGGACTAGGTCCGACAAACTCATCTTT.

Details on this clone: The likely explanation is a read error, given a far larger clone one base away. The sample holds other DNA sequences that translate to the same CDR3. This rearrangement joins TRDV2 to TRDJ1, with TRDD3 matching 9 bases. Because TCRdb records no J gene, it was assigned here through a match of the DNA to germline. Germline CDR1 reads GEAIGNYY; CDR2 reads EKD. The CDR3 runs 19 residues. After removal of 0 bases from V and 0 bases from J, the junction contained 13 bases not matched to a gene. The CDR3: CACDTGLRWGILHTDKLIF. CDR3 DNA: TGTGCCTGTGACACCGGCCTTCGCTGGGGGATCCTCCACACCGATAAACTCATCTTT.

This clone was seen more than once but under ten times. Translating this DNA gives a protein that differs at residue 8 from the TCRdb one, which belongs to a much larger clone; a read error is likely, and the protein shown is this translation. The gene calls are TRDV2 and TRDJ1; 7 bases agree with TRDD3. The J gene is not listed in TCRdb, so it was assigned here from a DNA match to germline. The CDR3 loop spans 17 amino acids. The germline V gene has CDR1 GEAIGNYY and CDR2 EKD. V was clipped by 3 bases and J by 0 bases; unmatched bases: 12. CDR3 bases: TGTGCCTGTGACTCATTACTGGAGGATACGTACACCGATAAACTCATCTTT. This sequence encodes CACDSLLEDTYTDKLIF.

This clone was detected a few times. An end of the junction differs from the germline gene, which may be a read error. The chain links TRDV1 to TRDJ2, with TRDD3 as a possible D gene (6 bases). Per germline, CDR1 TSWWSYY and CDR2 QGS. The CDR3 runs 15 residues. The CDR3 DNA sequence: TGTTCTCTTGGGGATTTTTCCTCTGTGACAGCACAACTCTTCTTT. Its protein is CSLGDFSSVTAQLFF.

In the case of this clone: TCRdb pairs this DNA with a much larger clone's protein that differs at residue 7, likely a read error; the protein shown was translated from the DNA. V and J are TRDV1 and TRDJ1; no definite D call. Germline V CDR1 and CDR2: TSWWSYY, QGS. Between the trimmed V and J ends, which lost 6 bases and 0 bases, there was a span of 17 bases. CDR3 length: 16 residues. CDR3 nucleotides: TGTGCTCTTGGAAAGTTCTCCGTCTCGTACACCGATAAACTCATCTTT. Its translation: CALGKFSVSYTDKLIF.

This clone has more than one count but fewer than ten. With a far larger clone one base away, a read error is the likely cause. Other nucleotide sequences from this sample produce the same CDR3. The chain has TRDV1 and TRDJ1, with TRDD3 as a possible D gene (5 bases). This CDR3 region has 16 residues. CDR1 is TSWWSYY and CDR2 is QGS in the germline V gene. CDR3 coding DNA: TGTGCTCTCGGGGAACTTATCCCCCAAAAGGAGGGTAAACTCATCTTT. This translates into CALGELIPQKEGKLIF.

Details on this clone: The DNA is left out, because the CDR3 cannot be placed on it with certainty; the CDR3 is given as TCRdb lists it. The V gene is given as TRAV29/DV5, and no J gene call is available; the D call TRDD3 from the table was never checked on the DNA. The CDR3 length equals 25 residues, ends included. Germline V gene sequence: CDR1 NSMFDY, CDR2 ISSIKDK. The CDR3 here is CSVLLCSKRAGVPTHPGGYTDKLIF.

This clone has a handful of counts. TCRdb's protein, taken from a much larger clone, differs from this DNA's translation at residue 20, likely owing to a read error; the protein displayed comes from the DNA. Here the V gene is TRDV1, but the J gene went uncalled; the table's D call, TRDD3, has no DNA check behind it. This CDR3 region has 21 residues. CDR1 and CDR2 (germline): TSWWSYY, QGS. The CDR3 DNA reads TGTGCTCTTGGGGAACTACTCCTACGTGGCTCTGGGGGCCTCTCCCCCCATAAACTCACCTTT. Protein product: CALGELLLRGSGGLSPHKLTF.

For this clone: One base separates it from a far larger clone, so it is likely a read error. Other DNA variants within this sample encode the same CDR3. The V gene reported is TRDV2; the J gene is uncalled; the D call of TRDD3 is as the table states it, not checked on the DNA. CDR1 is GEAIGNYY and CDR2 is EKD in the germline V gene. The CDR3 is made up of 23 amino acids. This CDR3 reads CACDPVKGPFPRTGRKEVDKLIF. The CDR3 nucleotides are TGTGCCTGTGACCCCGTAAAAGGACCATTCCCGCGTACTGGGCGGAAGGAGGTCGATAAGCTCATCTTT.

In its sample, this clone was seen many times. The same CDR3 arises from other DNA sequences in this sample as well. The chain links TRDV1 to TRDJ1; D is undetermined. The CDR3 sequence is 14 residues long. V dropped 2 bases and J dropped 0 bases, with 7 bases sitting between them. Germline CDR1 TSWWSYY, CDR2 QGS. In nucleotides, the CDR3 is TGTGCTCTTGGGGAATGGCCCCACACCGATAAACTCATCTTT. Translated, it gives CALGEWPHTDKLIF.